The 24 T cell receptor beta chains listed next were all sequenced from one sample in a study of blood T cell repertoires in COVID-19. Repertoires were generated with immunoSEQ multiplex PCR, while TCRdb's copy carries only in-frame clones and drops some. The table includes roughly 95,000 clones, under 90% detected once. Sequenced material: peripheral blood. The receptors come from a human donor in a cohort sampled during active COVID-19.

The chain uses TRBV27 and TRBJ1-1; TRBD1 agrees at 7 bases. CDR1 and CDR2 (germline): MNHEY, SMNVEV (reference sequence). The V gene end was trimmed by 6 bases and the J gene end by 0 bases; junction bases not matched to a gene: 4. CDR3 length equals 14 residues. As DNA, the CDR3 is TGTGCCAGCAGGAGGGACAGCATGAACACTGAAGCTTTCTTT. Translating gives CASRRDSMNTEAFF.

The chain recombines TRBV11-2 with TRBJ2-5; 7 bases align to TRBD1. Trimming took 0 bases from V and 2 from J; bases not matched to a gene: 3. Looked up from germline, CDR1 is SGHAT and CDR2 is FQNNGV. This CDR3 spans 15 amino acids. Written as DNA, the CDR3 is TGTGCCAGCAGCTTAGACCGGGACAGACAAGAGACCCAGTACTTC. Amino acid sequence: CASSLDRDRQETQYF.

V is TRBV18 and J is TRBJ2-3; TRBD1 matches 7 bases. V lost 6 bases, J lost 1 base, and 4 bases stayed unmatched. This CDR3 contains 14 residues. Germline V gene data show CDR1 as KGHSH and CDR2 as LQKENI. This CDR3 reads CASSRDSRTDTQYF. The CDR3 region has the DNA TGTGCCAGCTCTCGGGACAGCCGCACAGATACGCAGTATTTT.

The V gene is TRBV6-5, the J gene TRBJ2-7; 14 bases fit TRBD2. V gave up 6 bases and J gave up 3 bases; unmatched junction bases: 4. CDR3 length: 15 residues. The germline gives CDR1 MNHEY, CDR2 SVGAGI. As DNA, the CDR3 is TGTGCCAGCAGGTCAGGGACTAGCGGGGGCTACGAGCAGTACTTC. It specifies CASRSGTSGGYEQYF.

J is TRBJ2-1 and V is TRBV28; D is unresolved. V was cut by 5 bases and J by 11 bases, with 13 bases left in between. The CDR3 loop spans 12 amino acids. Germline V lookup: CDR1 MDHEN, CDR2 SYDVKM. CDR3 in DNA: TGTGCCAGCAGTACCCTTAGTCGCAAGCAGTTCTTC. Its protein is CASSTLSRKQFF.

V usage is TRBV5-8 and J usage is TRBJ2-1, with D unresolved. Germline CDR1 and CDR2: SGHTS and YDEGEE. The CDR3 is 12 amino acids. V lost 1 base and J 6 bases, leaving 5 bases between the germline ends. The CDR3 coding sequence is TGTGCCAGCAGCTTGACTACCAATGAGCAGTTCTTC. This gives the protein CASSLTTNEQFF.

The chain uses TRBV10-3 and TRBJ2-5; perhaps TRBD2 as D (6 bases). The CDR3 consists of 13 residues. Germline CDR1 is ENHRY and CDR2 is SYGVKD. The CDR3 DNA sequence: TGTGCAAGTGGTTCCGGGGGCCAAGAGACCCAGTACTTC. Protein product: CASGSGGQETQYF.

The chain is built from TRBV5-1 and TRBJ2-7; TRBD2 is a possible D gene (5 bases). V was pared by 0 bases and J by 0 bases, with 10 bases between. CDR3 size: 15 residues. Germline CDR1 and CDR2: SGHRS and YFSETQ. The CDR3 DNA sequence: TGCGCCAGCAGCTTGGTTGTGGGGAGCTCCTACGAGCAGTACTTC. Its translation is CASSLVVGSSYEQYF.

The V call is TRBV5-6, the J call TRBJ2-3; unclear D gene. Trimming stripped 2 bases from V and 0 bases from J, with 7 bases between. The CDR3 is 14 amino acids. The germline gives CDR1 SGHDT, CDR2 YYEEEE. The CDR3 region is CASSLELSTDTQYF. The CDR3 bases are TGTGCCAGCAGCTTAGAGCTTAGCACAGATACGCAGTATTTT.

DNA of the CDR3: TGTGCCAGCAGATATGGGACAGGGAACACCGGGGAGCTGTTTTTT. This codes for CASRYGTGNTGELFF. V usage is TRBV13 and J usage is TRBJ2-2; 8 bases are a match to TRBD1. Germline V gene data show CDR1 as PRHDT and CDR2 as FYEKMQ (reference sequence). The CDR3 covers 15 residues. The trim removed 6 bases at V and 1 base at J, leaving 4 bases unmatched.

J is TRBJ2-4 and V is TRBV6-4; 13 positions agree with TRBD2. The CDR3 loop spans 17 amino acids. Losses at the gene ends were 9 bases for V and 0 bases for J; bases not matched to a gene: 8. CDR1 is MRHNA, CDR2 SNTAGT, per germline. In DNA form, the CDR3 reads TGTGCCAGGGCGACTAGCGGGGGGCCGTTAGCCAAAAACATTCAGTACTTC. Translated, it gives CARATSGGPLAKNIQYF.

This rearrangement joins TRBV4-3 to TRBJ2-3; TRBD2 agrees at 8 bases. The ends lost 4 bases at V and 5 bases at J; junction bases unmatched: 14. Germline V CDR1 and CDR2: LGHNA, YSLEER. The CDR3 is made up of 17 amino acids. The CDR3 is CASSRVLGGASEDTQYF. CDR3 sequence (DNA): TGCGCCAGCAGCCGGGTCCTCGGGGGGGCCTCTGAAGATACGCAGTATTTT.

J is TRBJ2-7 and V is TRBV5-4; TRBD1 aligns across 9 bases. Looked up from germline, CDR1 is SGHNT and CDR2 is YYREEE (reference sequence). V shed 4 bases and J 5 bases; nucleotides not matched to a gene: 10. There are 15 residues in the CDR3. CDR3 DNA sequence: TGTGCCAGCAGCCCGAGGGGGACAGGGTTAGACGAGCAGTACTTC. It translates to CASSPRGTGLDEQYF.

V gene TRBV9 combines with J gene TRBJ2-1; TRBD2 agrees at 11 bases. The germline V gene has CDR1 SGDLS and CDR2 YYNGEE. The CDR3 sequence is 17 residues long. J was trimmed by 7 bases and V by 3 bases; bases with no gene match: 12. CDR3 nucleotide sequence: TGTGCCAGCAGCGGCCCGGGTAGCGGGGGGGCTAGTAATGAGCAGTTCTTC. This sequence encodes CASSGPGSGGASNEQFF.

The chain employs TRBV10-3 and TRBJ2-7, with TRBD1 matching 7 bases. Trimming at V came to 6 bases and at J to 2 bases, leaving 4 bases not matched to a gene. CDR1 and CDR2 (germline): ENHRY, SYGVKD. CDR3 size: 13 residues. CDR3 in DNA: TGTGCCATCAGCACCCAGGGGGCCTACGAGCAGTACTTC. The encoded protein is CAISTQGAYEQYF.

The rearrangement uses TRBV6-6 and TRBJ1-6; a possible D gene is TRBD1 (5 bases). V lost 0 bases and J 9 bases, leaving 9 bases between the germline ends. CDR1 and CDR2 (germline): MNHNY, SVGAGI (reference sequence). The CDR3 extends over 14 amino acids. The CDR3 region has the DNA TGTGCCAGCAGTTACTCGGGGCCAGTTTCACCCCTCCACTTT. Translating gives CASSYSGPVSPLHF.

The rearrangement links TRBV7-8 to TRBJ2-7, with TRBD1 matching 8 bases. In germline, CDR1 is SGHVS, CDR2 FQNEAQ. This CDR3 spans 17 amino acids. After removal of 1 base from V and 5 bases from J, the junction contained 13 bases not matched to a gene. The DNA of the CDR3 is TGTGCCAGCAGCTTAGAGGGGGGCCGGACAGGGAGGAACGAGCAGTACTTC. Encoded protein: CASSLEGGRTGRNEQYF.

This clone was seen more than once but under ten times. The V gene is TRBV14, the J gene TRBJ2-7; no definite D call. The CDR3 has 11 residues. Per germline, CDR1 SGHDN and CDR2 FVKESK. Trimming pared 5 bases from V and 3 bases from J, leaving 5 bases between. The CDR3 DNA sequence: TGTGCCAGCAGCTTCCTCTACGAGCAGTACTTC. This encodes CASSFLYEQYF.

In its sample, this clone was seen a few times. The V call is TRBV3-1 (or the pseudogene TRBV3-2), the J call TRBJ1-1, with 11 bases fitting TRBD1. The CDR3 is 15 residues long. J was trimmed by 6 bases and V by 7 bases; bases with no gene match: 10. Looked up from germline, CDR1 is LGHDT and CDR2 is YNNKEL (reference sequence). The CDR3 here is CASTRGGQGASEAFF. The CDR3 nucleotides read TGTGCCAGCACCCGTGGAGGACAGGGGGCGTCTGAAGCTTTCTTT.

This clone was counted a single time. The rearrangement uses TRBV7-9 and TRBJ2-7; TRBD1 matches 9 bases. The CDR3 is 15 residues long. With V trimmed by 4 bases and J by 7 bases, 11 bases remained unmatched. Looked up from germline, CDR1 is SEHNR and CDR2 is FQNEAQ (reference sequence). This CDR3 is CASSSGQGTTWEQYF. The CDR3 bases are TGTGCCAGCAGCTCGGGACAGGGTACCACTTGGGAGCAGTACTTC. The variable domain in full, completed from reference TRBV7-9 and TRBJ2-7, reads DTGVSQNPRHKITKRGQNVTFRCDPISEHNRLYWYRQTLGQGPEFLTYFQNEAQLEKSRLLSDRFSAERPKGSFSTLEIQRTEQGDSAMYLCASSSGQGTTWEQYFGPGTRLTVT.

DNA for the CDR3: TGTGCCAGCAGTTCAGGGTGGGGCTATGGCTACACCTTC. Translating it yields CASSSGWGYGYTF. The chain uses TRBV2 and TRBJ1-2, with D tentatively TRBD1 (5 bases). The germline V gene has CDR1 SNHLY and CDR2 FYNNEI. The CDR3 spans 13 residues. V was trimmed by 5 bases and J by 4 bases, leaving 11 bases between them.

The J gene is TRBJ1-1, the V gene TRBV7-8; no firm D call. The CDR3 has 13 residues. CDR1 SGHVS and CDR2 FQNEAQ come from the germline V gene. Trimming removed 8 bases at V and 2 bases at J, with 12 bases between. The CDR3 loop is CASGFGVNTEAFF. In nucleotides, the CDR3 is TGTGCCAGCGGATTCGGGGTAAACACTGAAGCTTTCTTT.

This clone was seen more than once but under ten times. In DNA form, the CDR3 reads TGTGCCAGCAGCCAACAGGGAGGAGGGGGCTCTGGCTACACCTTC. This translates into CASSQQGGGGSGYTF. The chain recombines TRBV14 with TRBJ1-2; 7 positions agree with TRBD1. CDR3 length: 15 residues. Germline V gene data show CDR1 as SGHDN and CDR2 as FVKESK. J gave up 7 bases and V 2 bases, and 10 bases lay outside the gene matches.

The chain is built from TRBV5-4 and TRBJ2-1; 12 positions match TRBD2. The germline V gene has CDR1 SGHNT and CDR2 YYREEE (reference sequence). The CDR3 spans 15 residues. V trimming: 0 bases; J trimming: 7 bases; junction bases outside the gene matches: 2. CDR3 sequence reads: CASSLDLAGGNEQFF. DNA of the CDR3: TGTGCCAGCAGCTTGGACCTAGCGGGAGGGAATGAGCAGTTCTTC.